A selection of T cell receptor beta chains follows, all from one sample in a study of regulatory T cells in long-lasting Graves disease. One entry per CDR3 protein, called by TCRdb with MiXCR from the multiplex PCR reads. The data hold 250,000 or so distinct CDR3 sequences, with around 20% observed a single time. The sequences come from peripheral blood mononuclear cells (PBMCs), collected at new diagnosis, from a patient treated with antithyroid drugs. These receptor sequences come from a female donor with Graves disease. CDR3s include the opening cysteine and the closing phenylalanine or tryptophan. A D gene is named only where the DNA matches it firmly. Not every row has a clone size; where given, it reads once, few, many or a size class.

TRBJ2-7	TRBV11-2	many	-	CASSFHYEQYF	TGTGCCAGCAGCTTTCACTACGAGCAGTACTTC
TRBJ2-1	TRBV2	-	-	CASSVARDNEQFF	TGTGCCAGCAGTGTGGCCAGAGACAATGAGCAGTTCTTC
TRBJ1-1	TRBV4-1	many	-	CASSQDVRGLNTEAFF	TGCGCCAGCAGCCAAGATGTCAGGGGCTTAAACACTGAAGCTTTCTTT
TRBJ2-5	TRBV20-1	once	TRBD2	CSAETSGSKETQYF	TGCAGTGCTGAGACTAGCGGATCAAAAGAGACCCAGTACTTC
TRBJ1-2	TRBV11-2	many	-	CASSLVAGTNYGYTF	TGTGCCAGCAGCTTAGTAGCTGGAACCAACTATGGCTACACCTTC
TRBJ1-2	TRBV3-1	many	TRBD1	CASSDDRQGRGYTF	TGTGCCAGCAGCGATGACCGACAGGGCCGGGGCTACACCTTC
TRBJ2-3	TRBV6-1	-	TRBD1	CASTRQGTVADTQYF	TGTGCCAGCACTAGACAGGGGACCGTCGCAGATACGCAGTATTTT
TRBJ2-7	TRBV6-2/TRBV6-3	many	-	CASSYEFSYEQYF	TGTGCCAGCAGTTATGAATTTTCCTACGAGCAGTACTTC
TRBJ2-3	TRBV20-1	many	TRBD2	CSAIRRSGRASTDTQYF	TGCAGTGCTATTAGGCGTAGCGGGAGGGCCTCCACAGATACGCAGTATTTT
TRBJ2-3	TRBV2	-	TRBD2	CASSGQRGLHTQYF	TGTGCCAGCAGTGGGCAGCGGGGGTTACATACGCAGTATTTT
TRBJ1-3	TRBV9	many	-	CASSGGTPGNTIYF	TGTGCCAGCAGCGGCGGGACCCCTGGAAACACCATATATTTT
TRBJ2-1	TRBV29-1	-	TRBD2	CSVSSGGRGNEQFF	TGCAGCGTTTCTAGCGGGGGCCGGGGCAATGAGCAGTTCTTC
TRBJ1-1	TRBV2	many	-	CASKVGAKDTEAFF	TGTGCCAGCAAGGTGGGAGCTAAAGACACTGAAGCTTTCTTT
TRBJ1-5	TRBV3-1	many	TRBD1	CASSQQQGNNQPQHF	TGTGCCAGCAGCCAACAACAGGGGAACAATCAGCCCCAGCATTTT
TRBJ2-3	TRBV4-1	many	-	CASSQDPPGWGTDTQYF	TGCGCCAGCAGCCAAGATCCCCCGGGGTGGGGCACAGATACGCAGTATTTT
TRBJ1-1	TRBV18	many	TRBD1	CASSLEQGDEAFF	TGTGCCAGCTCCTTGGAGCAGGGGGATGAAGCTTTCTTT
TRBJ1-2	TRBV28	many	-	CASSPQTLSYGYTF	TGTGCCAGCAGTCCTCAGACCTTGAGCTATGGCTACACCTTC
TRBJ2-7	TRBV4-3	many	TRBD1	CASSPDRDAEQYF	TGCGCCAGCAGCCCCGACAGGGATGCGGAGCAGTACTTC